The 28 T cell receptor beta chains below all came from one sample that was sequenced in a study of response to subunit inactivated influenza vaccine. MiXCR was run by TCRdb on the RT-PCR reads, yielding one entry per CDR3 protein. The sample holds hundreds of thousands of distinct CDR3 sequences, just over 20% seen once. The input for sequencing was PBMCs from blood, taken 21 months after vaccination. Receptors originate from a man between 50 and 75 years old who received an inactivated influenza vaccine.

This clonotype was seen ten or more times. This chain links TRBV12-3 or TRBV12-4 with TRBJ1-1; no definite D call. The V gene lost 7 bases and the J gene lost 2 bases, with 14 bases spanning the gap. The length of the CDR3 is 14 residues. The CDR3 region is CASNPSSANTEAFF. The CDR3 DNA reads as TGTGCCAGCAACCCCTCAAGCGCTAACACTGAAGCTTTCTTT.

CDR3 residues: CASSLSAVQNSPLHF. In DNA, the CDR3 is TGTGCCAGCAGTTTATCGGCAGTGCAGAATTCACCCCTCCACTTT. The chain joins TRBV27 to TRBJ1-6; D gene unclear. With 0 bases removed from V and 7 bases from J, the gap between germline ends came to 10 bases. The CDR3 runs 15 residues. CDR1 is MNHEY and CDR2 is SMNVEV in the germline V gene (reference sequence).

This clonotype was found a few times. V gene TRBV7-2 combines with J gene TRBJ2-7, with 9 bases fitting TRBD1. This CDR3 has 17 amino acids. Germline-derived CDR1 and CDR2 are SGHTA and FQGNSA. With 4 bases clipped from V and 3 bases from J, the junction kept 13 bases outside the gene matches. The CDR3 sequence: CASSSDVRGTGYYEQYF. CDR3 coding DNA: TGTGCCAGCAGCTCGGATGTGCGAGGGACAGGGTACTACGAGCAGTACTTC. Full variable domain (missing parts from reference TRBV7-2 and TRBJ2-7): GAGVSQSPSNKVTEKGKDVELRCDPISGHTALYWYRQSLGQGLEFLIYFQGNSAPDKSGLPSDRFSAERTGGSVSTLTIQRTQQEDSAVYLCASSSDVRGTGYYEQYFGPGTRLTVT.

The genes are TRBV7-2 and TRBJ2-1, with 7 bases fitting TRBD2. The CDR3 runs 17 residues. With V trimmed by 1 base and J by 0 bases, 6 bases remained unmatched. Germline CDR1 reads SGHTA; CDR2 reads FQGNSA. The CDR3 DNA reads as TGTGCCAGCAGCTTAGTGGGCGGGGGACGCTCCTACAATGAGCAGTTCTTC. It translates to CASSLVGGGRSYNEQFF.

V gene TRBV7-9 combines with J gene TRBJ2-3; 7 positions match TRBD2. The V and J ends lost 4 bases and 4 bases, in that order; junction bases with no gene match: 14. The CDR3 spans 17 residues. CDR1 is SEHNR and CDR2 is FQNEAQ in the germline V gene (reference sequence). The CDR3 region is CASSSHSGVKLADTQYF. As DNA, the CDR3 is TGTGCCAGCAGCTCCCACAGCGGGGTTAAGTTGGCAGATACGCAGTATTTT.

This clonotype has ten or more counts. The V and J genes are TRBV6-5 and TRBJ1-1, with D hard to call. Germline V gene lookup returns CDR1 MNHEY and CDR2 SVGAGI. This CDR3 contains 17 residues. V was shortened by 3 bases and J by 1 base, with 18 bases between the two germline ends. CDR3 nucleotides: TGTGCCAGCAGTTATCAAGAGGATCTCCGGGGGAACACTGAAGCTTTCTTT. It translates to CASSYQEDLRGNTEAFF.

This clonotype was seen only a few times. The chain couples TRBV20-1 to TRBJ2-5; D is unresolved. The germline V and J ends were trimmed by 7 bases and 4 bases, with 25 bases remaining between them. Germline-derived CDR1 and CDR2 are DFQATT and SNEGSKA (reference sequence). The CDR3 has 16 residues. CDR3 residues: CSGFNLSSRSGETQYF. The CDR3 DNA reads TGCAGTGGATTTAACCTTTCCAGTCGGTCCGGAGAGACCCAGTACTTC.

This clonotype turned up a few times. The V call is TRBV7-2, the J call TRBJ2-2; 9 positions match TRBD2. The CDR3 runs to 16 residues. V shed 1 base and J 4 bases; nucleotides not matched to a gene: 4. Germline CDR1 reads SGHTA; CDR2 reads FQGNSA. CDR3 loop: CASSLVAGARTGELFF. The CDR3 DNA follows: TGTGCCAGCAGCTTAGTAGCGGGGGCCCGCACCGGGGAGCTGTTTTTT.

CDR3 DNA sequence: TGTGCCAGCAGCGGGGGGACCAATTCACCCCTCCACTTT. Amino acids: CASSGGTNSPLHF. The V and J genes are TRBV3-1 and TRBJ1-6, with D perhaps matching TRBD1 (5 bases). The CDR3 is made up of 13 amino acids. Germline loops: CDR1 LGHDT, CDR2 YNNKEL (reference sequence). Trimming cost V 5 bases and J 7 bases, with 9 bases left between them.

This rearrangement joins TRBV7-2 to TRBJ1-5; 8 positions agree with TRBD1. Germline CDR1 reads SGHTA; CDR2 reads FQGNSA. This CDR3 is built from 17 residues. J lost 7 bases, V lost 3 bases, and 14 bases had no gene match. The CDR3 reads CASSFVGSGGGGQPQHF. CDR3 DNA sequence: TGTGCCAGCAGCTTCGTGGGATCAGGGGGCGGGGGCCAGCCCCAGCATTTT.

There are a few counts of this clonotype. The chain employs TRBV6-1 and TRBJ1-2; no definite D call. The V gene's germline CDR1 is MNHNS and CDR2 SASEGT. V was clipped by 2 bases and J by 7 bases, with 11 bases between them. This CDR3 is built from 13 residues. This CDR3 reads CASSESSGFGYTF. In DNA form, the CDR3 reads TGTGCCAGCAGTGAATCGTCCGGTTTTGGCTACACCTTC.

This chain connects TRBV21-1 to TRBJ2-7; the table calls TRBD1, which could not be checked here. TRBV21-1 is annotated as a pseudogene. The CDR3 has 14 amino acids. The chain's CDR3 is CASSAADRPYEQYF. The CDR3 DNA reads as TGTGCCAGCAGCGCCGCGGACAGGCCCTACGAGCAGTACTTC.

In its sample, this clonotype was seen many times. The J gene is TRBJ1-5, the V gene TRBV3-1; D uncertain. The CDR3 is 16 amino acids. Germline CDR1 is LGHDT and CDR2 is YNNKEL (reference sequence). V was cut by 1 base and J by 4 bases, with 14 bases left in between. CDR3 loop: CASSQGGRARNQPQHF. The CDR3 nucleotides read TGTGCCAGCAGCCAAGGAGGCAGAGCAAGGAATCAGCCCCAGCATTTT. Full variable domain (rest looked up from reference TRBV3-1 and TRBJ1-5): DTAVSQTPKYLVTQMGNDKSIKCEQNLGHDTMYWYKQDSKKFLKIMFSYNNKELIINETVPNRFSPKSPDKAHLNLHINSLELGDSAVYFCASSQGGRARNQPQHFGDGTRLSIL.

The chain uses TRBV15 and TRBJ1-2; possible D gene TRBD1, 6 bases. This CDR3 region has 16 residues. The V end was cut by 1 base, the J end by 1 base, with 13 bases between. Germline CDR1 LNHNV, CDR2 YYDKDF (reference sequence). The CDR3 nucleotides are TGTGCCACCAGCAGAGCAGGGGCCCTTCTTAACTATGGCTACACCTTC. Translation gives CATSRAGALLNYGYTF.

This clonotype has a handful of counts. The chain joins TRBV4-1 to TRBJ2-1; 9 nucleotides agree with TRBD2. This CDR3 region has 16 residues. The germline CDR1 and CDR2 sequences are MGHRA and YSYEKL. V was clipped by 1 base and J by 6 bases; unmatched bases: 7. The CDR3 spells CASSQVPAGGLNEQFF. In DNA form, the CDR3 reads TGCGCCAGCAGCCAAGTCCCAGCGGGGGGACTCAATGAGCAGTTCTTC.

The V gene is TRBV10-3, the J gene TRBJ1-1; 8 nucleotides line up with TRBD1. Germline V gives CDR1 ENHRY, CDR2 SYGVKD. The junction had 2 bases not matched to a gene; V was cut back by 4 bases and J by 1 base. The CDR3 is 14 amino acids. The CDR3 nucleotides read TGTGCCATCAGTGGGGACAGGCAGAACACTGAAGCTTTCTTT. This translates into CAISGDRQNTEAFF.

The sample holds a few counts of this clonotype. The rearrangement joins TRBV6-5 to TRBJ2-7, with D uncertain. Trimming cost V 6 bases and J 4 bases, with 7 bases left between them. The germline V gene encodes CDR1 MNHEY and CDR2 SVGAGI. The CDR3 is 11 residues long. The CDR3 coding sequence is TGTGCCAGCAGGACCACTTACGAGCAGTACTTC. This encodes CASRTTYEQYF.

This sequence joins TRBV5-5 and TRBJ1-2; D unresolved. Germline-derived CDR1 and CDR2 are SGHKS and YYEKEE (reference sequence). V dropped 2 bases and J dropped 2 bases, with 13 bases sitting between them. This CDR3 is 15 amino acids long. For the CDR3, the DNA is TGTGCCAGCAGCTTCCCGCAGCCAGGAAACTATGGCTACACCTTC. Residues: CASSFPQPGNYGYTF.

This clonotype has just a few counts. The chain has TRBV6-1 and TRBJ2-5, with D perhaps being TRBD1 or TRBD2 (5 bases each). Germline V gene lookup returns CDR1 MNHNS and CDR2 SASEGT. CDR3 length: 16 residues. V dropped 5 bases and J dropped 5 bases, with 21 bases sitting between them. The CDR3, as DNA: TGTGCCAGCAGTCCTAGTGTCAAGGGACCATGGGAGACCCAGTACTTC. Translating it yields CASSPSVKGPWETQYF.

This clonotype was counted many times. V and J are TRBV10-3 and TRBJ1-3; 9 bases fit TRBD1. J was trimmed by 5 bases and V by 3 bases; bases with no gene match: 8. The germline V gene has CDR1 ENHRY and CDR2 SYGVKD. The CDR3 extends over 16 amino acids. The CDR3 protein is CAISDGGTGRRNTIYF. The CDR3 bases are TGTGCCATCAGTGATGGCGGGACAGGGAGGAGAAACACCATATATTTT.

This clonotype was detected a few times. This chain links TRBV20-1 with TRBJ2-7; 9 nucleotides line up with TRBD1. Germline V gene data show CDR1 as DFQATT and CDR2 as SNEGSKA (reference sequence). This CDR3 is 12 amino acids long. V lost 6 bases to trimming and J lost 3 bases; unmatched junction nucleotides: 3. Written as DNA, the CDR3 is TGCAGTGCCCAGGGACAGGGCTACGAGCAGTACTTC. Translating it yields CSAQGQGYEQYF.

The V call is TRBV4-3, the J call TRBJ2-7; a possible D gene is TRBD2 (5 bases). Trimming took off 2 bases at V and 3 bases at J, with 11 bases between the two ends. The CDR3 covers 14 residues. CDR1 and CDR2 from the germline V gene are LGHNA and YSLEER. CDR3 amino acids: CASSQIRDRYEQYF. In nucleotides, the CDR3 is TGCGCCAGCAGCCAAATCCGGGATCGCTACGAGCAGTACTTC.

J is TRBJ1-3 and V is TRBV6-5, with D possibly TRBD1 on 5 matching bases. The V gene lost 2 bases and the J gene lost 0 bases, with 11 bases spanning the gap. This CDR3 has 16 amino acids. Germline V gene sequence: CDR1 MNHEY, CDR2 SVGAGI. DNA of the CDR3: TGTGCCAGCAGTTACCTGACAGAACTCTCTGGAAACACCATATATTTT. Translating it yields CASSYLTELSGNTIYF.

The chain employs TRBV20-1 and TRBJ1-1; D not resolved. V was shortened by 4 bases and J by 0 bases, with 12 bases between the two germline ends. Germline CDR1 is DFQATT and CDR2 is SNEGSKA (reference sequence). This CDR3 has 14 amino acids. The CDR3 reads CSAIWQAMNTEAFF. The CDR3 nucleotides read TGCAGTGCTATTTGGCAGGCTATGAACACTGAAGCTTTCTTT.

The J gene is TRBJ1-2, the V gene TRBV6-2 or TRBV6-3, with 8 bases fitting TRBD1. V gave up 5 bases and J gave up 7 bases; unmatched junction bases: 15. The CDR3 length is 16 residues. The germline V gene encodes CDR1 MNHEY and CDR2 SVGEGT. CDR3 amino acids: CASSTPGQALGLGYTF. For the CDR3, the DNA is TGTGCCAGCAGTACGCCGGGACAGGCCCTCGGTCTTGGCTACACCTTC.

The V gene is TRBV5-6, the J gene TRBJ1-3; D not resolved. This CDR3 spans 18 amino acids. From germline, CDR1 is SGHDT and CDR2 YYEEEE. Trimming removed 2 bases from V and 5 bases from J, with 23 bases in between. CDR3: CASSFTKSTAPGRNTIYF. Written as DNA, the CDR3 is TGTGCCAGCAGCTTTACCAAGAGCACAGCTCCGGGTAGAAACACCATATATTTT.

This clonotype was seen at least ten times. The CDR3 coding sequence is TGTGCCAGCAGTTTTGGGAACTATGGCTACACCTTC. Translating it yields CASSFGNYGYTF. The chain recombines TRBV12-3 or TRBV12-4 with TRBJ1-2; D ambiguous. V shed 3 bases and J shed 2 bases, with 4 bases lying between them. The CDR3 loop spans 12 amino acids.

This clonotype was observed a handful of times. This sequence joins TRBV12-3 or TRBV12-4 and TRBJ2-3; no definite D call. CDR3 length: 16 amino acids. Trimming stripped 7 bases from V and 1 base from J, with 18 bases between. The CDR3 reads CASTPYVGSRTDTQYF. In DNA form, the CDR3 reads TGTGCCAGCACGCCCTACGTCGGCTCCCGCACAGATACGCAGTATTTT.